These T cell receptor beta chains were read from a single sample in a study of blood T cell repertoires in COVID-19. TCRdb keeps only in-frame clones here, not all; method: immunoSEQ multiplex PCR. The table has roughly 170,000 clones, about 85% seen once. Sequencing input: peripheral blood. Receptors were obtained from a man in his 60s who had recovered from COVID-19. Each CDR3 is given with its conserved first and last residue. A D gene is named only where the DNA matches it firmly. Clone size is given for some rows only: seen once, a few or many times, or a class if the clone is expanded.

V gene	D gene	J gene	clone size	CDR3 protein	CDR3 DNA
TRBV7-8	-	TRBJ2-6	-	CASSLVLDSLLSGANVLTF	TGTGCCAGCAGCTTAGTCTTAGACAGCCTCCTATCTGGGGCCAACGTCCTGACTTTC
TRBV24-1	-	TRBJ2-1	-	CATSDSSGVQYNEQFF	TGTGCCACCAGTGATAGCTCAGGGGTTCAGTACAATGAGCAGTTCTTC
TRBV2	TRBD1	TRBJ2-5	-	CASSETRYRGSQETQYF	TGTGCCAGCAGTGAAACTAGGTACAGGGGCTCCCAAGAGACCCAGTACTTC
TRBV19	TRBD1	TRBJ1-5	-	CASSVQGPNQPQHF	TGTGCCAGTAGTGTACAGGGGCCAAATCAGCCCCAGCATTTT
TRBV20-1	-	TRBJ1-5	-	CSASISGGNQPQHF	TGCAGTGCTAGTATTTCAGGGGGCAATCAGCCCCAGCATTTT
TRBV7-9	-	TRBJ1-3	-	CASSLGGGSGNTIYF	TGTGCCAGCAGCTTAGGGGGAGGCTCTGGAAACACCATATATTTT
TRBV5-1	-	TRBJ2-1	-	CASTQAPDNEQFF	TGCGCCAGCACCCAGGCCCCCGACAATGAGCAGTTCTTC
TRBV19	-	TRBJ2-2	-	CASSINTGELFF	TGTGCCAGCTCTATTAACACCGGGGAGCTGTTTTTT
TRBV11-2	-	TRBJ1-1	once	CASSLEQQEAFF	TGTGCCAGCAGCTTAGAACAGCAAGAAGCTTTCTTT
TRBV4-3	-	TRBJ1-4	-	CASSHLRQSEKLFF	TGCGCCAGCAGCCATTTAAGACAGAGTGAAAAACTGTTTTTT
TRBV15	TRBD1	TRBJ1-4	-	CATSGRTGLATNEKLFF	TGTGCCACCAGCGGACGGACAGGCCTAGCAACTAATGAAAAACTGTTTTTT